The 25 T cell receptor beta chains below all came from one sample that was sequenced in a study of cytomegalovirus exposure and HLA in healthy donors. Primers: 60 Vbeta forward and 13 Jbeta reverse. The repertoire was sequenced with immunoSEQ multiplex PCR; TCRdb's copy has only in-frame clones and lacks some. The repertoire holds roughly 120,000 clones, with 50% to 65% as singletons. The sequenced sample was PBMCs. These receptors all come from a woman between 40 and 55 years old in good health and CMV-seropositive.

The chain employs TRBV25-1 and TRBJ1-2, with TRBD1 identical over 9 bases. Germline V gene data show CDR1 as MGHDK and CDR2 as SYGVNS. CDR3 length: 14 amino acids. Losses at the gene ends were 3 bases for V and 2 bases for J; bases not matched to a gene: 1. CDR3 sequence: CASSDTGGNYGYTF. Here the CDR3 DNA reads TGTGCCAGCAGTGATACAGGGGGCAACTATGGCTACACCTTC.

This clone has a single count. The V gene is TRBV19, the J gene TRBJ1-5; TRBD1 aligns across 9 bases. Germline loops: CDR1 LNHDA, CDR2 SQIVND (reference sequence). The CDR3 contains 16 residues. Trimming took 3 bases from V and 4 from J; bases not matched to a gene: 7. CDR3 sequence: CASSIGSGQGNQPQHF. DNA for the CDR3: TGTGCCAGTAGTATCGGATCGGGACAGGGTAATCAGCCCCAGCATTTT.

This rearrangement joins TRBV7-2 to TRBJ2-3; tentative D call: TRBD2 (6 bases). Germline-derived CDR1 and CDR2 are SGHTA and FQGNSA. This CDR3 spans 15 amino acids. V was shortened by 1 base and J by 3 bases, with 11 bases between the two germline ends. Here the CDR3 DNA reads TGTGCCAGCAGCTTAGAGTGGGGGGAGACAGATACGCAGTATTTT. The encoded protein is CASSLEWGETDTQYF.

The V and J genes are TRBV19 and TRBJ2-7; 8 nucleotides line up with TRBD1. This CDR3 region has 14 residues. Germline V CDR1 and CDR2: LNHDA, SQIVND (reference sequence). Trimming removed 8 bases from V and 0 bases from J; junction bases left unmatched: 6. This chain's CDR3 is CASGRTGSSYEQYF. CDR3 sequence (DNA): TGTGCCAGTGGCCGGACAGGGTCCTCCTACGAGCAGTACTTC.

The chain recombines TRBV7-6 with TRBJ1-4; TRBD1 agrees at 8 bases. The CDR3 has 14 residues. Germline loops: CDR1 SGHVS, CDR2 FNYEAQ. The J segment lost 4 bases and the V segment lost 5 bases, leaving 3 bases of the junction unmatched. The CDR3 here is CASSRTGLNEKLFF. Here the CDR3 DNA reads TGTGCCAGCAGCCGGACAGGGCTTAATGAAAAACTGTTTTTT.

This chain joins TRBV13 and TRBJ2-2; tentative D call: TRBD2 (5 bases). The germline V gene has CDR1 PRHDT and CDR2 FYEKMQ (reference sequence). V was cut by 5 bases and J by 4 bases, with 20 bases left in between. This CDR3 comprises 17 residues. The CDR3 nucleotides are TGTGCCAGCAGCCAACCCACTGGGCTAGCTATCACCGGGGAGCTGTTTTTT. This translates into CASSQPTGLAITGELFF.

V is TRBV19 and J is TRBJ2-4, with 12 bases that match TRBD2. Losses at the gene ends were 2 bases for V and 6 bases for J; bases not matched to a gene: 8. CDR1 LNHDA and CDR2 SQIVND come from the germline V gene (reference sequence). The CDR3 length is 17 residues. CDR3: CASSISLAGGPGNIQYF. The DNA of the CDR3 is TGTGCCAGTAGTATAAGCCTAGCGGGAGGGCCGGGAAACATTCAGTACTTC.

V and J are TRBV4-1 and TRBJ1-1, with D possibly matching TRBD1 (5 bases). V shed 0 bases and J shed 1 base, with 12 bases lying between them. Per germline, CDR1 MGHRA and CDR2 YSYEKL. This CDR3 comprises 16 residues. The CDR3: CASSQDGGGRNTEAFF. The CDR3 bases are TGCGCCAGCAGCCAAGATGGGGGGGGGAGGAACACTGAAGCTTTCTTT.

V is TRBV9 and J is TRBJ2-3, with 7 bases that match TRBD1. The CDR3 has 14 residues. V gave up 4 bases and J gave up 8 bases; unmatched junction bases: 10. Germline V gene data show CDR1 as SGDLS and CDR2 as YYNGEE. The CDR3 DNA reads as TGTGCCAGCAGCCCCGGGACAGATTTGGCTACGCAGTATTTT. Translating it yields CASSPGTDLATQYF.

Here the CDR3 reads CSVGVTGAQGGEQYF. As DNA, the CDR3 is TGCAGCGTGGGGGTTACGGGGGCCCAGGGGGGCGAGCAGTACTTC. The chain is built from TRBV29-1 and TRBJ2-7, with a possible D match to TRBD1 (7 bases). V was cut by 6 bases and J by 6 bases, with 24 bases left in between. Germline loops: CDR1 SQVTM, CDR2 ANQGSEA. There are 15 residues in the CDR3.

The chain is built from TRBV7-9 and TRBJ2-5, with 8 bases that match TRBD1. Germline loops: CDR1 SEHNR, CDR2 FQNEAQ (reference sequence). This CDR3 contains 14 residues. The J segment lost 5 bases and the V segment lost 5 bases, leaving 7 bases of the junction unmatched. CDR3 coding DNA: TGTGCCAGCAGCCCGCAGGGGGCAGGGGAGACCCAGTACTTC. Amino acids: CASSPQGAGETQYF.

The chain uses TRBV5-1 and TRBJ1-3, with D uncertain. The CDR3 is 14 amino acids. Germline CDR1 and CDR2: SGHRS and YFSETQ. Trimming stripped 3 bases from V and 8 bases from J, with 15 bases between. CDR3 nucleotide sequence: TGCGCCAGCAGCTCTCAGCCGGGAGGCGACACCATATATTTT. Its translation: CASSSQPGGDTIYF.

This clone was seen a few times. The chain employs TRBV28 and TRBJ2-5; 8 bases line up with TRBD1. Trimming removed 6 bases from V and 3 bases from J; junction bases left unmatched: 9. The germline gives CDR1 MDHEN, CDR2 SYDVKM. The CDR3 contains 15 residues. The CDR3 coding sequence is TGTGCCAGCAGCACGGGCAGGGGGCTAAAAGAGACCCAGTACTTC. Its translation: CASSTGRGLKETQYF.

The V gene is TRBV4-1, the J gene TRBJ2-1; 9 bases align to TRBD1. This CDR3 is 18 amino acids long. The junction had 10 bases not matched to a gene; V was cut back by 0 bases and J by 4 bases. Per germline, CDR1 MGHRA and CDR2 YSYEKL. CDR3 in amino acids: CASSQDRLNRGPYNEQFF. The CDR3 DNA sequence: TGCGCCAGCAGCCAAGATAGACTGAACAGGGGGCCGTACAATGAGCAGTTCTTC.

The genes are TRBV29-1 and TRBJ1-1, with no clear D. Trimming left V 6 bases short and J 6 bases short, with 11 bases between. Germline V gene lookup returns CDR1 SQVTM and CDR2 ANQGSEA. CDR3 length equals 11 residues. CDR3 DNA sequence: TGCAGCGTCCGCGCCGGTTCTGAAGCTTTCTTT. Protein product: CSVRAGSEAFF. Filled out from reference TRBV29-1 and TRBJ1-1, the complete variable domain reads SAVISQKPSRDICQRGTSLTIQCQVDSQVTMMFWYRQQPGQSLTLIATANQGSEATYESGFVIDKFPISRPNLTFSTLTVSNMSPEDSSIYLCSVRAGSEAFFGQGTRLTVV.

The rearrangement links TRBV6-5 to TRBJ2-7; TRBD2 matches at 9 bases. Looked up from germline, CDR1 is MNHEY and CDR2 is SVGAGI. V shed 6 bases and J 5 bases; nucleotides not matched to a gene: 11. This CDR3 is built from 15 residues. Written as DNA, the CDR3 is TGTGCCAGCAGCCCCGGGGGCGGGAGGGCCGACGAGCAGTACTTC. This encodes CASSPGGGRADEQYF.

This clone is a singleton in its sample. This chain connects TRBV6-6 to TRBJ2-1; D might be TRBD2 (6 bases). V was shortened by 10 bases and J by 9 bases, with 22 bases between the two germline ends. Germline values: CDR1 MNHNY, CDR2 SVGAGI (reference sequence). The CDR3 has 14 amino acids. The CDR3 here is CATHLGGSVGEQFF. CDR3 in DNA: TGTGCCACCCACCTAGGAGGGAGTGTCGGTGAGCAGTTCTTC.

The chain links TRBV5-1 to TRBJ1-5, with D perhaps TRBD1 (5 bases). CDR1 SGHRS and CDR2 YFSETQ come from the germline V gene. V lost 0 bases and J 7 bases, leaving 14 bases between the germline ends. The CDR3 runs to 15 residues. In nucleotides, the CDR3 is TGCGCCAGCAGCTTGGAGGGGCAGGGATGGCAGCCCCAGCATTTT. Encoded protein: CASSLEGQGWQPQHF.

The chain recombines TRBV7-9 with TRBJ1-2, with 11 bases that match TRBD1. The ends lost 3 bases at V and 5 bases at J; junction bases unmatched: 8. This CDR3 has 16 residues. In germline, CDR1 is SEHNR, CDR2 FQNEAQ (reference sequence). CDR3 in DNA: TGTGCCAGCAGCTTGGGGACAGGGGGGGCCGATTATGGCTACACCTTC. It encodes CASSLGTGGADYGYTF.

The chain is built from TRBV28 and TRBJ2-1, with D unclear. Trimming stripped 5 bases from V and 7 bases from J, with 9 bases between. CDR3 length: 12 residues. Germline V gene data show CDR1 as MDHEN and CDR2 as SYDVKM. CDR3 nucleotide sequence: TGTGCCAGCAGTCCTCCGGTGAATGAGCAGTTCTTC. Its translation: CASSPPVNEQFF. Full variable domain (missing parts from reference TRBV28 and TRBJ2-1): DVKVTQSSRYLVKRTGEKVFLECVQDMDHENMFWYRQDPGLGLRLIYFSYDVKMKEKGDIPEGYSVSREKKERFSLILESASTNQTSMYLCASSPPVNEQFFGPGTRLTVL.

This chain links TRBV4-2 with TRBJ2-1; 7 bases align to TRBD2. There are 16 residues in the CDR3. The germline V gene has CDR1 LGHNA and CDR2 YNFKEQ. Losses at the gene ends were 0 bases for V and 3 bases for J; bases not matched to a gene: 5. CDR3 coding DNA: TGTGCCAGCAGCCAAGAGTCATCTAGCGGCTACAATGAGCAGTTCTTC. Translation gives CASSQESSSGYNEQFF.

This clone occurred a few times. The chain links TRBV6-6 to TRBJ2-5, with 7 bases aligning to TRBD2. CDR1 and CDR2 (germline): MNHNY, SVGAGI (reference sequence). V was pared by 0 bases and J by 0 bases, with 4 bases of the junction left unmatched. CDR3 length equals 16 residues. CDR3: CASSYSGAGYQETQYF. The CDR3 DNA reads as TGTGCCAGCAGTTACTCGGGAGCGGGGTACCAAGAGACCCAGTACTTC.

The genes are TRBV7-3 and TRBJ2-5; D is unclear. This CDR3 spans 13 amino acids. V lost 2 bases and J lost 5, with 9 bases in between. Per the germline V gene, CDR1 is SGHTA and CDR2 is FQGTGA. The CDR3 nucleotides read TGTGCCAGCAGCTTACCCGATAGCGAGACCCAGTACTTC. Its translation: CASSLPDSETQYF. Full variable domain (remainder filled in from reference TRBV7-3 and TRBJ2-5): GAGVSQTPSNKVTEKGKYVELRCDPISGHTALYWYRQSLGQGPEFLIYFQGTGAADDSGLPNDRFFAVRPEGSVSTLKIQRTERGDSAVYLCASSLPDSETQYFGPGTRLLVL.

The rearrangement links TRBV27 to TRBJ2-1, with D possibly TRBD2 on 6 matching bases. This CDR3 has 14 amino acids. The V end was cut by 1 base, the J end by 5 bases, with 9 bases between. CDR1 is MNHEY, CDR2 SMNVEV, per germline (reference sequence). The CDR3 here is CASSLFGGNNEQFF. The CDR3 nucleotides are TGTGCCAGCAGTTTATTTGGCGGGAACAATGAGCAGTTCTTC.

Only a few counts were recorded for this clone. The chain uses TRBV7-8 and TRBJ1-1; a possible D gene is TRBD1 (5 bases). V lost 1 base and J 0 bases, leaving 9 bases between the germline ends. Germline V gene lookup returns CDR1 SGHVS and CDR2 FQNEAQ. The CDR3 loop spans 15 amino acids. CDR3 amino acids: CASSLGQFMNTEAFF. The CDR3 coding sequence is TGTGCCAGCAGCTTAGGACAGTTCATGAACACTGAAGCTTTCTTT.